This TCR beta chain was identified in a study of blood T cell repertoires in COVID-19. CDR3 length: 14 amino acids. The germline V gene has CDR1 SQVTM and CDR2 ANQGSEA. The junction had 1 base not matched to a gene; V was cut back by 4 bases and J by 0 bases. Here immunoSEQ multiplex PCR was the method, and the copy in TCRdb shows in-frame clones only, minus some. This sample has roughly 180,000 clones, with about 88% found just once. The sample taken for sequencing was peripheral blood. The chain joins TRBV29-1 to TRBJ2-2, with 8 bases aligning to TRBD2. The receptor was derived from a young man with acute or convalescent COVID-19. CDR3 nucleotides: TGCAGCGTTGGGCGGGGGGCGAACACCGGGGAGCTGTTTTTT. Amino acid sequence: CSVGRGANTGELFF.